A single sample is the source of the 27 T cell receptor beta chains below, sequenced in a study of blood T cell repertoires in COVID-19. Clones were read by immunoSEQ multiplex PCR, and TCRdb kept only the in-frame ones, dropping some. This table holds 130,000 or so clones, around 88% found once. The sample consisted of peripheral blood. These receptors came from a man older than 75 with active or convalescent COVID-19.

The gene calls are TRBV12-3 or TRBV12-4 and TRBJ1-2, with a weak D call TRBD1 (6 bases). The length of the CDR3 is 13 residues. V gave up 5 bases and J gave up 5 bases, with 12 bases separating them. This CDR3 is CASSPQGQYGYTF. The CDR3 DNA sequence: TGTGCCAGCAGTCCACAAGGACAGTATGGCTACACCTTC.

The sample holds a few counts of this clone. The V and J genes are TRBV2 and TRBJ1-2; 9 bases are a match to TRBD1. Germline-derived CDR1 and CDR2 are SNHLY and FYNNEI. J gave up 6 bases and V 6 bases, and 11 bases lay outside the gene matches. CDR3 length equals 15 residues. Here the CDR3 DNA reads TGTGCCAGCAGGGTCTACGGGACAGGGCAAGATGGCTACACCTTC. It translates to CASRVYGTGQDGYTF.

This clone was counted a single time. The chain has TRBV6-5 and TRBJ1-1; TRBD1 matches at 7 bases. Germline V gene data show CDR1 as MNHEY and CDR2 as SVGAGI. The V and J ends lost 6 bases and 1 base, in that order; junction bases with no gene match: 8. The length of the CDR3 is 15 residues. CDR3 coding DNA: TGTGCCAGCAGAAGGGCCGGGACAGCGAACACTGAAGCTTTCTTT. Residues: CASRRAGTANTEAFF.

The chain carries TRBV7-9 and TRBJ1-4; D remains ambiguous. With 5 bases removed from V and 7 bases from J, the gap between germline ends came to 14 bases. Germline CDR1 and CDR2: SEHNR and FQNEAQ (reference sequence). The CDR3 covers 14 residues. The CDR3 coding sequence is TGTGCCAGCAGCCAAGTGCAGGATAGTGAAAAACTGTTTTTT. It yields the protein CASSQVQDSEKLFF.

This clone appeared a few times. This chain links TRBV5-4 with TRBJ1-2; 7 bases are a match to TRBD1. The V and J ends lost 2 bases and 6 bases, in that order; junction bases with no gene match: 10. The CDR3 has 15 residues. Germline V gene sequence: CDR1 SGHNT, CDR2 YYREEE (reference sequence). CDR3 bases: TGTGCCAGCAGCTTTCCGTCAGGGGGACGCGATGGCTACACCTTC. Residues: CASSFPSGGRDGYTF.

The V call is TRBV6-1, the J call TRBJ2-2; weak D call: TRBD2 (5 bases). Trimming took 0 bases from V and 1 from J, leaving 9 bases between them. Germline values: CDR1 MNHNS, CDR2 SASEGT. The CDR3 runs to 16 residues. The DNA of the CDR3 is TGTGCCAGCAGTGAAGCGCCGGGGTGGAACACCGGGGAGCTGTTTTTT. The encoded protein is CASSEAPGWNTGELFF.

The chain couples TRBV4-3 to TRBJ1-1; D is unclear. The germline CDR1 and CDR2 sequences are LGHNA and YSLEER. The CDR3 contains 14 residues. The V end lost 4 bases, the J end lost 1 base, and 10 bases lay between the germline ends. In DNA, the CDR3 is TGCGCCAGCAGCCCGTTAATTTCGAACACTGAAGCTTTCTTT. Residues: CASSPLISNTEAFF.

This clone was found once. The chain joins TRBV27 to TRBJ2-3; D remains unclear. CDR3 length equals 15 residues. Germline loops: CDR1 MNHEY, CDR2 SMNVEV (reference sequence). Trimming removed 5 bases at V and 1 base at J, with 13 bases between. The CDR3 sequence: CASSAPRQGTDTQYF. The CDR3 coding sequence is TGTGCCAGCAGTGCCCCTCGGCAGGGCACAGATACGCAGTATTTT.

The rearrangement joins TRBV10-3 to TRBJ1-1; no definite D call. CDR1 ENHRY and CDR2 SYGVKD come from the germline V gene. Trimming took off 1 base at V and 0 bases at J, with 6 bases between the two ends. CDR3 length: 14 residues. This CDR3 is CAISEFRVNTEAFF. CDR3 DNA sequence: TGTGCCATCAGTGAGTTCCGGGTGAACACTGAAGCTTTCTTT.

This clone was seen just once. This chain links TRBV29-1 with TRBJ1-4; 7 bases map to TRBD1. After removal of 4 bases from V and 7 bases from J, the junction contained 3 bases not matched to a gene. This CDR3 has 12 amino acids. The V gene's germline CDR1 is SQVTM and CDR2 ANQGSEA. The CDR3 coding sequence is TGCAGCGTTGGCCAGGGGGGTGAAAAACTGTTTTTT. This sequence encodes CSVGQGGEKLFF.

The chain uses TRBV5-6 and TRBJ1-3; the D gene is possibly TRBD1 (6 bases). Deletions cut 2 bases from V and 1 base from J, with 19 bases between. CDR3 length: 18 amino acids. Germline loops: CDR1 SGHDT, CDR2 YYEEEE. DNA for the CDR3: TGTGCCAGCAGCTTAGTTATCAGGGGACGGATTTCTGGAAACACCATATATTTT. It specifies CASSLVIRGRISGNTIYF. The complete variable domain, with remaining parts taken from reference TRBV5-6 and TRBJ1-3, reads DAGVTQSPTHLIKTRGQQVTLRCSPKSGHDTVSWYQQALGQGPQFIFQYYEEEERQRGNFPDRFSGHQFPNYSSELNVNALLLGDSALYLCASSLVIRGRISGNTIYFGEGSWLTVV.

The V call is TRBV21-1, the J call TRBJ1-6; the table's D gene call, TRBD1, was not cross checked with the DNA. TRBV21-1 is flagged as a pseudogene. The CDR3 covers 16 residues. The CDR3 coding sequence is TGTGCCAGCAGCAAAGGGACAGGGGAGAAGAATTCACCCCTCCACTTT. Protein product: CASSKGTGEKNSPLHF.

The chain combines TRBV19 with TRBJ2-1, with D maybe TRBD1 (5 bases). Germline assignment: CDR1 LNHDA and CDR2 SQIVND (reference sequence). V lost 6 bases, J lost 4 bases, and 16 bases lay in between. The CDR3 runs 15 residues. CDR3 nucleotide sequence: TGTGCCAGTAGCCAAGACAGTGGATCGTACAATGAGCAGTTCTTC. Amino acid sequence: CASSQDSGSYNEQFF.

The rearrangement links TRBV30 to TRBJ1-6; D not certain. The V end was cut by 1 base, the J end by 9 bases, with 13 bases between. The CDR3 totals 14 residues. Germline lookup yields CDR1 GTSNPN and CDR2 SVGIG (reference sequence). CDR3: CAWSESSEGSPLHF. DNA of the CDR3: TGTGCCTGGAGTGAGAGTTCGGAGGGTTCACCCCTCCACTTT.

The rearrangement uses TRBV28 and TRBJ1-5; unclear D gene. The CDR3 runs to 15 residues. The V gene lost 3 bases and the J gene lost 4 bases, with 13 bases spanning the gap. Germline CDR1 and CDR2: MDHEN and SYDVKM. The DNA of the CDR3 is TGTGCCAGCAGTTTGAGGTTTGGCCGGAATCAGCCCCAGCATTTT. Protein sequence: CASSLRFGRNQPQHF.

This chain connects TRBV7-9 to TRBJ1-2; 9 nucleotides agree with TRBD1. This CDR3 has 16 residues. Germline CDR1 is SEHNR and CDR2 is FQNEAQ (reference sequence). With 2 bases clipped from V and 4 bases from J, the junction kept 8 bases outside the gene matches. CDR3 nucleotide sequence: TGTGCCAGCAGCTTACCCCCCGGGACAGGGTCCTATGGCTACACCTTC. Protein product: CASSLPPGTGSYGYTF.

The chain's CDR3 is CASSVDSGSGNTIYF. Here the CDR3 DNA reads TGTGCCAGCAGCGTAGATTCAGGGTCTGGAAACACCATATATTTT. This chain uses TRBV9 with TRBJ1-3, with D perhaps TRBD1 (5 bases). Germline assignment: CDR1 SGDLS and CDR2 YYNGEE. The length of the CDR3 is 15 residues. V lost 0 bases to trimming and J lost 1 base, with 8 bases between them.

For the CDR3, the DNA is TGTGCCAGCAGATCACAGGGCTCTGGCTACACCTTC. Its protein is CASRSQGSGYTF. The V gene is TRBV6-5, the J gene TRBJ1-2; D possibly corresponds to TRBD1 (6 bases). V shed 6 bases and J shed 7 bases, with 12 bases lying between them. Germline V CDR1 and CDR2: MNHEY, SVGAGI. The CDR3 runs to 12 residues.

This chain links TRBV20-1 with TRBJ1-4; a weak D match, TRBD1 (5 bases). Germline V CDR1 and CDR2: DFQATT, SNEGSKA (reference sequence). Trimming shortened V by 7 bases and J by 8 bases, and 11 bases separated the two germline ends. The CDR3 sequence is 11 residues long. The CDR3 DNA is TGCAGTGTCGGGGGGACGGAAAAACTGTTTTTT. It codes for CSVGGTEKLFF.

The gene calls are TRBV6-5 and TRBJ1-5; 10 nucleotides line up with TRBD1. Germline trimming cut 8 bases from V and 4 bases from J; bases unmatched to any gene: 5. CDR3 size: 14 residues. Germline assignment: CDR1 MNHEY and CDR2 SVGAGI. The CDR3 is CASGRTGGNQPQHF. Written as DNA, the CDR3 is TGTGCCAGCGGGCGGACAGGGGGAAATCAGCCCCAGCATTTT.

This chain connects TRBV18 to TRBJ1-3; weak D call: TRBD1 (5 bases). V was clipped by 8 bases and J by 3 bases, with 17 bases between them. Looked up from germline, CDR1 is KGHSH and CDR2 is LQKENI. The CDR3 runs to 15 residues. The CDR3 reads CASTNKGVLGNTIYF. CDR3 coding DNA: TGTGCCAGCACTAATAAAGGGGTCCTTGGAAACACCATATATTTT. Looking up the rest from reference TRBV18 and TRBJ1-3 gives the full variable domain: NAGVMQNPRHLVRRRGQEARLRCSPMKGHSHVYWYRQLPEEGLKFMVYLQKENIIDESGMPKERFSAEFPKEGPSILRIQQVVRGDSAAYFCASTNKGVLGNTIYFGEGSWLTVV.

This clone appeared a single time. The rearrangement uses TRBV6-5 and TRBJ2-2; weak D call: TRBD2 (6 bases). Germline V gene data show CDR1 as MNHEY and CDR2 as SVGAGI. This CDR3 contains 14 residues. Trimming took off 8 bases at V and 4 bases at J, with 14 bases between the two ends. The CDR3 loop is CASGEEAFTGELFF. Here the CDR3 DNA reads TGTGCCAGCGGGGAGGAGGCGTTCACCGGGGAGCTGTTTTTT.

The chain links TRBV7-9 to TRBJ1-1; D gene uncertain. V lost 1 base, J lost 6 bases, and 12 bases lay in between. Germline values: CDR1 SEHNR, CDR2 FQNEAQ (reference sequence). The CDR3 loop spans 14 amino acids. CDR3: CASSLGQAEAEAFF. In DNA, the CDR3 is TGTGCCAGCAGCTTAGGGCAGGCGGAGGCTGAAGCTTTCTTT.

This chain joins TRBV4-2 and TRBJ2-7; the D is unclear. Trimming left V 0 bases short and J 3 bases short, with 9 bases between. The CDR3 loop spans 14 amino acids. CDR1 and CDR2 from the germline V gene are LGHNA and YNFKEQ. The CDR3 DNA reads as TGTGCCAGCAGCCAAGATGTTGTTAACTACGAGCAGTACTTC. Encoded protein: CASSQDVVNYEQYF.

This clone was detected only once. V usage is TRBV6-5 and J usage is TRBJ1-2; TRBD1 agrees at 7 bases. The germline V gene has CDR1 MNHEY and CDR2 SVGAGI. V was pared by 2 bases and J by 14 bases, with 5 bases of the junction left unmatched. This CDR3 spans 11 amino acids. CDR3 protein: CASSYPDRETF. The DNA of the CDR3 is TGTGCCAGCAGTTACCCCGACAGGGAAACCTTC.

The rearrangement uses TRBV2 and TRBJ1-4; 7 bases map to TRBD1. The CDR3 spans 14 residues. In germline, CDR1 is SNHLY, CDR2 FYNNEI. V lost 4 bases to trimming and J lost 5 bases; unmatched junction nucleotides: 4. For the CDR3, the DNA is TGTGCCAGCAGTGCGTTGGGACAGAATGAAAAACTGTTTTTT. Translated, it gives CASSALGQNEKLFF.

V and J are TRBV9 and TRBJ2-3, with 12 nucleotides matching TRBD2. V was pared by 3 bases and J by 2 bases, with 4 bases of the junction left unmatched. CDR3 size: 16 residues. Germline V gene sequence: CDR1 SGDLS, CDR2 YYNGEE. CDR3 amino acids: CASSGTSGEITDTQYF. CDR3 nucleotides: TGTGCCAGCAGCGGGACTAGCGGGGAGATCACAGATACGCAGTATTTT. The entire variable domain, with the rest obtained from reference TRBV9 and TRBJ2-3, is as follows: DSGVTQTPKHLITATGQRVTLRCSPRSGDLSVYWYQQSLDQGLQFLIQYYNGEERAKGNILERFSAQQFPDLHSELNLSSLELGDSALYFCASSGTSGEITDTQYFGPGTRLTVL.